One sample yielded the 31 T cell receptor beta chains listed below, sequenced in a study of T cells after yellow fever vaccination (dated by TCRdb to between 2018 and 2020). According to the study, the label for this sample's treatment or condition signals: live attenuated yellow fever vaccine strain. The method behind the library was 5' RACE. Instrument used: Illumina NovaSeq 6000. TCRdb trimmed the raw reads at Q25, called clones with MiXCR and kept productive beta chains. Each CDR3 protein appears once, grouped with its most common genes and DNA. This sample comprises about 200,000 distinct CDR3 sequences, around 3.1% of them detected only once. Clones ranked in the top ten supply roughly 3% of the sample. The material sequenced was CD4+ T cells sorted from PBMCs, taken 10 days after the yellow fever booster vaccination. All receptors derive from a man younger than 35 who received the YFV17D yellow fever vaccine.

This clonotype appeared many times. This chain connects TRBV6-6 to TRBJ2-3; a weak D match, TRBD2 (5 bases). CDR1 and CDR2 from the germline V gene are MNHNY and SVGAGI (reference sequence). V was shortened by 10 bases and J by 5 bases, with 7 bases between the two germline ends. This CDR3 has 10 residues. The CDR3 spells CATGIDTQYF. In DNA form, the CDR3 reads TGTGCCACGGGGATAGATACGCAGTATTTT.

This clonotype was seen repeatedly, ten times or more. The chain uses TRBV29-1 and TRBJ2-3; tentatively, D is TRBD1 (5 bases). The CDR3 spans 15 residues. Germline V gene data show CDR1 as SQVTM and CDR2 as ANQGSEA. The V gene lost 4 bases and the J gene lost 3 bases, with 17 bases spanning the gap. The CDR3 is CSVVQYQGRTDTQYF. In nucleotides, the CDR3 is TGCAGCGTTGTTCAGTACCAGGGAAGGACAGATACGCAGTATTTT.

The chain joins TRBV19 to TRBJ2-2, with a tentative D call TRBD2 (6 bases). Trimming removed 7 bases at V and 2 bases at J, with 8 bases between. The CDR3 length is 13 residues. Germline V gene lookup returns CDR1 LNHDA and CDR2 SQIVND (reference sequence). The DNA of the CDR3 is TGTGCCAGTATCGGGAGAAACACCGGGGAGCTGTTTTTT. It yields the protein CASIGRNTGELFF.

This clonotype was observed at least ten times. V usage is TRBV30 and J usage is TRBJ2-7; TRBD1 matches at 8 bases. CDR1 and CDR2 (germline): GTSNPN, SVGIG (reference sequence). The CDR3 covers 11 residues. V trimming: 5 bases; J trimming: 3 bases; junction bases outside the gene matches: 0. The CDR3: CAWGTGYEQYF. The CDR3 DNA follows: TGTGCCTGGGGGACAGGCTACGAGCAGTACTTC.

Comment on this clonotype: Because it lacks the conserved phenylalanine or tryptophan at the end, this CDR3 is likely a read error. The chain joins TRBV12-3 or TRBV12-4 to TRBJ2-2; weak D call: TRBD1 (6 bases). The CDR3 has 15 amino acids. V was shortened by 3 bases and J by 6 bases, with 14 bases between the two germline ends. CDR3 in DNA: TGTGCCAGCAGTTTGCAGGGGCCCGGGGCCGGGGAGCTGTTTCTT. This sequence encodes CASSLQGPGAGELFL.

At least ten counts were recorded for this clonotype. This chain links TRBV9 with TRBJ1-6; TRBD1 aligns across 7 bases. CDR3 length: 15 amino acids. Germline V lookup: CDR1 SGDLS, CDR2 YYNGEE. V shed 3 bases, J shed 8 bases, and the junction held 8 bases outside the gene matches. CDR3 in DNA: TGTGCCAGCAGCGCAACTACAACAGGGGATTCACCCCTCCACTTT. Translated: CASSATTTGDSPLHF. The full variable domain, completed using reference TRBV9 and TRBJ1-6, is DSGVTQTPKHLITATGQRVTLRCSPRSGDLSVYWYQQSLDQGLQFLIQYYNGEERAKGNILERFSAQQFPDLHSELNLSSLELGDSALYFCASSATTTGDSPLHFGNGTRLTVT.

This clonotype was seen repeatedly, ten times or more. The chain links TRBV6-2 or TRBV6-3 to TRBJ2-3; 7 bases match TRBD2. The CDR3 length is 14 residues. CDR1 MNHEY and CDR2 SVGEGT come from the germline V gene. J was trimmed by 9 bases and V by 6 bases; bases with no gene match: 12. The CDR3 spells CASRLARDVGTQYF. The CDR3 region has the DNA TGTGCCAGCAGACTAGCGAGGGACGTGGGAACGCAGTATTTT.

This clonotype has at least ten counts. J is TRBJ1-2 and V is TRBV4-3; 7 bases agree with TRBD1. The CDR3 covers 14 residues. J gave up 4 bases and V 4 bases, and 6 bases lay outside the gene matches. Germline V gene lookup returns CDR1 LGHNA and CDR2 YSLEER. CDR3 DNA sequence: TGCGCCAGCAGCCGAGACAGGGATTTCTATGGCTACACCTTC. It yields the protein CASSRDRDFYGYTF.

This clonotype appeared many times. The genes are TRBV5-1 and TRBJ1-4; 9 bases agree with TRBD1. Germline CDR1 SGHRS, CDR2 YFSETQ. This CDR3 region has 15 residues. Germline trimming cut 1 base from V and 8 bases from J; bases unmatched to any gene: 6. The CDR3 region has the DNA TGCGCCAGCAGCTTGCTGGGACAGGGTGAGGAAAAACTGTTTTTT. Its protein is CASSLLGQGEEKLFF.

This clonotype was recorded at least ten times. This chain uses TRBV12-3 or TRBV12-4 with TRBJ2-7; TRBD2 is a possible D gene (5 bases). Trimming shortened V by 3 bases and J by 2 bases, and 14 bases separated the two germline ends. The CDR3 runs 15 residues. CDR3 sequence reads: CASSFGVAGAYEQYF. The DNA of the CDR3 is TGTGCCAGCAGTTTCGGGGTAGCCGGGGCCTACGAGCAGTACTTC.

This clonotype was found many times. The chain carries TRBV7-2 and TRBJ1-1; no reliable D call. The length of the CDR3 is 17 residues. CDR1 and CDR2 from the germline V gene are SGHTA and FQGNSA. V was cut by 4 bases and J by 2 bases, with 20 bases left in between. CDR3: CASSSPLSGPSNTEAFF. The CDR3 coding sequence is TGTGCCAGCAGCTCTCCCTTGTCCGGGCCAAGCAACACTGAAGCTTTCTTT.

The gene calls are TRBV25-1 and TRBJ1-2; D may be TRBD1 (6 bases). The CDR3 covers 16 residues. Between the trimmed V and J ends, which lost 3 bases and 4 bases, there was a span of 18 bases. Looked up from germline, CDR1 is MGHDK and CDR2 is SYGVNS. CDR3: CASSDPRRGTGYGYTF. As DNA, the CDR3 is TGTGCCAGCAGTGACCCCCGCAGGGGCACCGGCTATGGCTACACCTTC.

This clonotype was recorded at least ten times. This chain joins TRBV2 and TRBJ2-7, with 7 bases fitting TRBD2. Trimming took 4 bases from V and 7 from J; bases not matched to a gene: 4. Per the germline V gene, CDR1 is SNHLY and CDR2 is FYNNEI. This CDR3 has 12 residues. CDR3 region: CASSATAGEQYF. The DNA for the CDR3 is TGTGCCAGCAGTGCGACAGCGGGGGAGCAGTACTTC.

This clonotype turned up a few times. The CDR3 DNA reads TGTGCCAGCAGCCAGGGACAGGGGCCTTATGGCTACACCTTC. It specifies CASSQGQGPYGYTF. The chain joins TRBV3-1 to TRBJ1-2, with 10 bases identical to TRBD1. Germline CDR1 is LGHDT and CDR2 is YNNKEL (reference sequence). The CDR3 is made up of 14 amino acids. V trimming: 3 bases; J trimming: 5 bases; junction bases outside the gene matches: 3.

The chain recombines TRBV7-9 with TRBJ1-2; D ambiguous. Trimming stripped 7 bases from V and 4 bases from J, with 19 bases between. CDR3 length equals 15 residues. In germline, CDR1 is SEHNR, CDR2 FQNEAQ (reference sequence). CDR3 sequence reads: CASTRGSSPPYGYTF. The CDR3 DNA follows: TGTGCCAGCACCCGGGGTTCGTCACCCCCCTATGGCTACACCTTC.

This clonotype has ten or more counts. The rearrangement joins TRBV10-3 to TRBJ2-3; D gene uncertain. CDR1 and CDR2 (germline): ENHRY, SYGVKD. The CDR3 is made up of 14 amino acids. V was clipped by 10 bases and J by 4 bases, with 18 bases between them. The CDR3 coding sequence is TGTGCCACCCGGGTTACAACAACTGCAGATACGCAGTATTTT. Its protein is CATRVTTTADTQYF.

This clonotype showed up just a few times. J is TRBJ2-3 and V is TRBV11-3; no clear D gene. Trimming removed 3 bases at V and 1 base at J, with 5 bases between. The CDR3 extends over 13 amino acids. Germline CDR1 reads SGHNT; CDR2 reads YENEEA. The CDR3 spells CASSFHGTDTQYF. The CDR3 nucleotides are TGTGCCAGCAGCTTCCACGGCACAGATACGCAGTATTTT. Looking up the rest from reference TRBV11-3 and TRBJ2-3 gives the full variable domain: EAGVVQSPRYKIIEKKQPVAFWCNPISGHNTLYWYLQNLGQGPELLIRYENEEAVDDSQLPKDRFSAERLKGVDSTLKIQPAELGDSAVYLCASSFHGTDTQYFGPGTRLTVL.

The CDR3: CASSSGLAGGRYEQYF. The CDR3 region has the DNA TGTGCCAGCAGCTCTGGACTAGCGGGGGGGCGGTACGAGCAGTACTTC. The rearrangement joins TRBV5-4 to TRBJ2-7; 15 positions match TRBD2. This CDR3 comprises 16 residues. V lost 3 bases to trimming and J lost 4 bases; unmatched junction nucleotides: 5. Germline V CDR1 and CDR2: SGHNT, YYREEE (reference sequence).

This clonotype was recorded a few times. The chain joins TRBV5-4 to TRBJ1-3, with D unclear. This CDR3 spans 15 amino acids. Germline V gene data show CDR1 as SGHNT and CDR2 as YYREEE (reference sequence). Trimming took 4 bases from V and 0 from J, leaving 11 bases between them. The CDR3 bases are TGTGCCAGCAGCAAGCAACAACCCTCTGGAAACACCATATATTTT. Its translation is CASSKQQPSGNTIYF.

This clonotype was seen ten or more times. The rearrangement links TRBV6-2 or TRBV6-3 to TRBJ2-1; perhaps TRBD1 as D (6 bases). There are 12 residues in the CDR3. V lost 6 bases, J lost 8 bases, and 11 bases lay in between. Germline loops: CDR1 MNHEY, CDR2 SVGEGT. The CDR3 protein is CASRTTGYEQFF. The CDR3 coding sequence is TGTGCCAGCAGAACGACAGGATATGAGCAGTTCTTC.

This clonotype was seen only a few times. The V call is TRBV28, the J call TRBJ2-5; 10 bases line up with TRBD1. Germline loops: CDR1 MDHEN, CDR2 SYDVKM. This CDR3 comprises 16 residues. The V and J ends lost 4 bases and 4 bases, in that order; junction bases with no gene match: 9. CDR3 DNA: TGTGCCAGCAGTTCTACCGGGACAGGGGCCCGAGAGACCCAGTACTTC. Residues: CASSSTGTGARETQYF.

This clonotype was detected ten times or more. The chain is built from TRBV6-6 and TRBJ2-2; TRBD2 aligns across 7 bases. This CDR3 is built from 14 residues. Germline V gene lookup returns CDR1 MNHNY and CDR2 SVGAGI (reference sequence). The trim removed 6 bases at V and 3 bases at J, leaving 4 bases unmatched. CDR3 nucleotide sequence: TGTGCCAGCAGCCCAAGCGGGGACACCGGGGAGCTGTTTTTT. This codes for CASSPSGDTGELFF.

At least ten counts were recorded for this clonotype. CDR3 amino acids: CASSEVAGAAGTQYF. The CDR3 coding sequence is TGTGCCAGCAGCGAAGTAGCGGGGGCGGCGGGTACGCAGTATTTT. J is TRBJ2-3 and V is TRBV7-2, with 9 bases lining up with TRBD2. The CDR3 spans 15 residues. Germline V CDR1 and CDR2: SGHTA, FQGNSA. The V gene end was trimmed by 5 bases and the J gene end by 8 bases; junction bases not matched to a gene: 11.

This clonotype came up a few times. The chain has TRBV5-4 and TRBJ2-6; TRBD2 matches at 8 bases. The CDR3 sequence is 20 residues long. The junction had 15 bases not matched to a gene; V was cut back by 4 bases and J by 0 bases. Germline V lookup: CDR1 SGHNT, CDR2 YYREEE (reference sequence). The CDR3, as DNA: TGTGCCAGCAGCCCCCAGTGGGGTAGCGGGGACCGCTCTGGGGCCAACGTCCTGACTTTC. Encoded protein: CASSPQWGSGDRSGANVLTF. Complete variable domain (other parts from reference TRBV5-4 and TRBJ2-6): ETGVTQSPTHLIKTRGQQVTLRCSSQSGHNTVSWYQQALGQGPQFIFQYYREEENGRGNFPPRFSGLQFPNYSSELNVNALELDDSALYLCASSPQWGSGDRSGANVLTFGAGSRLTVL.

In this sample, this clonotype turned up a few times. This rearrangement joins TRBV27 to TRBJ2-3; a possible D gene is TRBD1 (8 bases). Per germline, CDR1 MNHEY and CDR2 SMNVEV (reference sequence). The CDR3 loop spans 16 amino acids. Trimming took off 4 bases at V and 1 base at J, with 15 bases between the two ends. CDR3 in amino acids: CASSSHTGGGTDTQYF. The CDR3, as DNA: TGTGCCAGCAGTTCCCACACAGGGGGGGGCACAGATACGCAGTATTTT.

This clonotype occurred many times. V is TRBV4-2 and J is TRBJ1-2; D possibly corresponds to TRBD1 (5 bases). CDR3 length: 12 residues. V shed 4 bases and J shed 11 bases, with 14 bases lying between them. Germline V CDR1 and CDR2: LGHNA, YNFKEQ. The CDR3 nucleotides are TGTGCCAGCAGCCCGTCGGGCGGGGGATACACCTTC. Amino acids: CASSPSGGGYTF.

In its sample, this clonotype was seen a few times. The J gene is TRBJ2-2, the V gene TRBV5-1, with D possibly being TRBD2 (5 bases). CDR1 is SGHRS, CDR2 YFSETQ, per germline. CDR3 length: 19 amino acids. The ends were cut back, 5 bases at V and 2 bases at J, with 25 bases in the middle. The CDR3 region is CASSRQTSGRGINTGELFF. The CDR3 nucleotides are TGCGCCAGCAGTCGGCAAACCTCCGGGCGAGGGATAAACACCGGGGAGCTGTTTTTT.

This clonotype occurred many times. The chain uses TRBV20-1 and TRBJ2-3, with D perhaps matching TRBD2 (6 bases). This CDR3 region has 14 residues. Per germline, CDR1 DFQATT and CDR2 SNEGSKA (reference sequence). V was pared by 6 bases and J by 1 base, with 14 bases between. The CDR3 spells CSARDFQGTDTQYF. Here the CDR3 DNA reads TGCAGTGCGCGGGACTTTCAGGGCACAGATACGCAGTATTTT.

The table lists this clonotype with a few counts. This sequence joins TRBV19 and TRBJ2-1; possible D gene TRBD1, 6 bases. The CDR3 totals 15 residues. V lost 2 bases and J lost 0, with 8 bases in between. Germline CDR1 and CDR2: LNHDA and SQIVND (reference sequence). The CDR3 is CASSIKQGSYNEQFF. Here the CDR3 DNA reads TGTGCCAGTAGTATAAAACAGGGCTCCTACAATGAGCAGTTCTTC.

This clonotype showed up just a few times. The CDR3 here is CASIKATGELFF. The CDR3 region has the DNA TGTGCCAGCATAAAAGCCACCGGGGAGCTGTTTTTT. The chain uses TRBV6-6 and TRBJ2-2; no reliable D call. The CDR3 extends over 12 amino acids. Trimming left V 7 bases short and J 4 bases short, with 7 bases between. The V gene's germline CDR1 is MNHNY and CDR2 SVGAGI (reference sequence).

This rearrangement joins TRBV28 to TRBJ2-6; the D gene is possibly TRBD1 (6 bases). Germline values: CDR1 MDHEN, CDR2 SYDVKM. The CDR3 has 15 residues. The V end lost 10 bases, the J end lost 0 bases, and 13 bases lay between the germline ends. The CDR3 spells CATEDSYSGANVLTF. As DNA, the CDR3 is TGTGCCACAGAGGACAGCTACTCTGGGGCCAACGTCCTGACTTTC.